The 20 T cell receptor beta chains given below trace back to one sample, sequenced in a study of T-cell memory formation after mild COVID-19. MiXCR was run by TCRdb on the 5' RACE reads, yielding one entry per CDR3 protein. The data contain roughly 200,000 distinct CDR3 sequences, 16% of them seen just once; the ten biggest clones take up 2% to 2.5%. Sequenced input: PBMCs or a T cell subset sorted from them (not recorded which). The receptor set was obtained from an adult woman who had mild COVID-19 (a few samples of this study predate the infection). Cell type and time point are not known.

This clonotype was found a few times. The CDR3 sequence is CASSVGGSTYEQYF. CDR3 nucleotides: TGTGCCAGCAGCGTTGGCGGGTCTACCTACGAGCAGTACTTC. The J gene is TRBJ2-7, the V gene TRBV9; a possible D gene is TRBD2 (5 bases). There are 14 residues in the CDR3. The V end was cut by 2 bases, the J end by 2 bases, with 11 bases between. Germline V gives CDR1 SGDLS, CDR2 YYNGEE.

This chain connects TRBV20-1 to TRBJ2-1, with 9 bases aligning to TRBD2. J was trimmed by 8 bases and V by 3 bases; bases with no gene match: 11. The CDR3 length is 15 residues. Germline loops: CDR1 DFQATT, CDR2 SNEGSKA (reference sequence). The CDR3: CSARVGTSLGHEQFF. The DNA of the CDR3 is TGCAGTGCTAGGGTCGGGACTAGCCTCGGCCATGAGCAGTTCTTC.

This clonotype occurred many times. The V call is TRBV20-1, the J call TRBJ2-1; TRBD2 agrees at 11 bases. The V gene end was trimmed by 6 bases and the J gene end by 2 bases; junction bases not matched to a gene: 6. This CDR3 comprises 15 residues. Germline loops: CDR1 DFQATT, CDR2 SNEGSKA (reference sequence). The CDR3 region is CSAVIAGGTYNEQFF. CDR3 nucleotide sequence: TGCAGTGCCGTAATAGCGGGAGGGACCTACAATGAGCAGTTCTTC.

This clonotype occurred a few times. The CDR3 loop is CASSFRTSGRALWEQYF. CDR3 sequence (DNA): TGTGCCAGCAGCTTCCGGACTAGCGGGAGGGCCCTCTGGGAGCAGTACTTC. This rearrangement joins TRBV7-9 to TRBJ2-7; 15 bases fit TRBD2. The CDR3 length is 17 residues. The V and J ends lost 3 bases and 7 bases, in that order; junction bases with no gene match: 10. In germline, CDR1 is SEHNR, CDR2 FQNEAQ (reference sequence).

This clonotype turned up a few times. Here the CDR3 reads CASSQGPFNEKLFF. CDR3 sequence (DNA): TGCGCCAGCAGCCAAGGCCCGTTTAATGAAAAACTGTTTTTT. The rearrangement uses TRBV4-3 and TRBJ1-4, with no clear D. The CDR3 contains 14 residues. The V end was cut by 1 base, the J end by 4 bases, with 7 bases between. CDR1 LGHNA and CDR2 YSLEER come from the germline V gene.

The rearrangement links TRBV5-1 to TRBJ2-7; no clear D gene. Germline-derived CDR1 and CDR2 are SGHRS and YFSETQ. V lost 1 base, J lost 3 bases, and 11 bases lay in between. The CDR3 length is 14 residues. For the CDR3, the DNA is TGCGCCAGCAGCTTGACACCCACCAGCTACGAGCAGTACTTC. This sequence encodes CASSLTPTSYEQYF. Combining the CDR3 with reference TRBV5-1 and TRBJ2-7 gives the whole variable domain KAGVTQTPRYLIKTRGQQVTLSCSPISGHRSVSWYQQTPGQGLQFLFEYFSETQRNKGNFPGRFSGRQFSNSRSEMNVSTLELGDSALYLCASSLTPTSYEQYFGPGTRLTVT.

This chain joins TRBV5-5 and TRBJ2-1; 10 bases agree with TRBD2. This CDR3 has 17 amino acids. Germline V gene lookup returns CDR1 SGHKS and CDR2 YYEKEE (reference sequence). With V trimmed by 0 bases and J by 2 bases, 5 bases remained unmatched. CDR3 sequence (DNA): TGTGCCAGCAGCTTGGAAGCGGGAGGGTCCCCCTACAATGAGCAGTTCTTC. Amino acid sequence: CASSLEAGGSPYNEQFF. The full variable domain, its missing parts supplied by reference TRBV5-5 and TRBJ2-1, is DAGVTQSPTHLIKTRGQQVTLRCSPISGHKSVSWYQQVLGQGPQFIFQYYEKEERGRGNFPDRFSARQFPNYSSELNVNALLLGDSALYLCASSLEAGGSPYNEQFFGPGTRLTVL.

J is TRBJ1-1 and V is TRBV28; TRBD1 might be the D (6 bases). The CDR3 has 12 amino acids. The germline CDR1 and CDR2 sequences are MDHEN and SYDVKM. V was trimmed by 7 bases and J by 5 bases, leaving 11 bases between them. CDR3 protein: CASIRGGTEAFF. The CDR3 DNA reads TGTGCCAGCATCAGGGGAGGGACTGAAGCTTTCTTT.

This chain joins TRBV24-1 and TRBJ2-6, with 8 bases that match TRBD2. After removal of 7 bases from V and 3 bases from J, the junction contained 10 bases not matched to a gene. Germline-derived CDR1 and CDR2 are KGHDR and SFDVKD. The CDR3 is 17 amino acids. In DNA form, the CDR3 reads TGTGCCACCAGCAGCGCGGGGGGCTCGGGTGGGGCCAACGTCCTGACTTTC. It is translated as CATSSAGGSGGANVLTF.

The chain joins TRBV7-9 to TRBJ2-7, with 10 bases lining up with TRBD1. The V gene's germline CDR1 is SEHNR and CDR2 FQNEAQ (reference sequence). V was pared by 4 bases and J by 0 bases, with 24 bases of the junction left unmatched. This CDR3 is built from 22 residues. CDR3 DNA: TGTGCCAGCAGCTCGGGGCTCTACAAAGACCGGGACAGGGGAATGGGCTCCTACGAGCAGTACTTC. Encoded protein: CASSSGLYKDRDRGMGSYEQYF. The full variable domain, its missing parts supplied by reference TRBV7-9 and TRBJ2-7, is DTGVSQNPRHKITKRGQNVTFRCDPISEHNRLYWYRQTLGQGPEFLTYFQNEAQLEKSRLLSDRFSAERPKGSFSTLEIQRTEQGDSAMYLCASSSGLYKDRDRGMGSYEQYFGPGTRLTVT.

The chain couples TRBV7-3 to TRBJ2-1, with 10 nucleotides matching TRBD2. Germline CDR1 and CDR2: SGHTA and FQGTGA. The CDR3 totals 15 residues. V shed 6 bases and J 4 bases; nucleotides not matched to a gene: 6. CDR3 nucleotides: TGTGCCAGCAGTCTTACTAGCGGGAAGTACAATGAGCAGTTCTTC. It codes for CASSLTSGKYNEQFF.

V and J are TRBV27 and TRBJ1-2; 7 bases align to TRBD1. The V gene end was trimmed by 5 bases and the J gene end by 2 bases; junction bases not matched to a gene: 8. The CDR3 is 15 residues long. Germline CDR1 is MNHEY and CDR2 is SMNVEV (reference sequence). The CDR3 bases are TGTGCCAGCAGTCGACAGGGCCGGGGGAACTATGGCTACACCTTC. The encoded protein is CASSRQGRGNYGYTF.

This chain connects TRBV6-1 to TRBJ1-2; D gene unclear. The ends were cut back, 5 bases at V and 0 bases at J, with 1 base in the middle. CDR1 and CDR2 (germline): MNHNS, SASEGT. The CDR3 has 11 amino acids. CDR3 in amino acids: CASSTNYGYTF. The CDR3 nucleotides read TGTGCCAGCAGTACTAACTATGGCTACACCTTC.

This clonotype has just a few counts. V is TRBV24-1 and J is TRBJ2-2; D ambiguous. The V end was cut by 1 base, the J end by 0 bases, with 5 bases between. CDR3 size: 15 residues. Germline CDR1 and CDR2: KGHDR and SFDVKD. The CDR3 nucleotides are TGTGCCACCAGTGATTTAGGGACGAACACCGGGGAGCTGTTTTTT. It translates to CATSDLGTNTGELFF.

This clonotype was observed a handful of times. The chain recombines TRBV4-1 with TRBJ2-5; 13 nucleotides line up with TRBD2. The CDR3 spans 19 residues. V lost 3 bases, J lost 1 base, and 11 bases stayed unmatched. Germline lookup yields CDR1 MGHRA and CDR2 YSYEKL. DNA for the CDR3: TGCGCCAGCAGCCAGTCCCCCCGGACTAGCGGGGGTCCCCAAGAGACCCAGTACTTC. It specifies CASSQSPRTSGGPQETQYF.

This clonotype was seen a handful of times. The chain has TRBV7-9 and TRBJ2-3; 9 bases agree with TRBD1. J gave up 1 base and V 6 bases, and 2 bases lay outside the gene matches. The germline V gene encodes CDR1 SEHNR and CDR2 FQNEAQ (reference sequence). CDR3 size: 14 residues. Here the CDR3 DNA reads TGTGCCAGCAGGGGACAGGGCCGCACAGATACGCAGTATTTT. It specifies CASRGQGRTDTQYF.

This chain uses TRBV18 with TRBJ1-1, with a tentative D call TRBD1 (6 bases). The V and J ends lost 5 bases and 3 bases respectively, with 13 bases between them. Germline loops: CDR1 KGHSH, CDR2 LQKENI. This CDR3 has 14 amino acids. This CDR3 reads CASSGLTGDTEAFF. As DNA, the CDR3 is TGTGCCAGCTCAGGTTTGACAGGAGACACTGAAGCTTTCTTT.

In this sample, this clonotype turned up a few times. V and J are TRBV3-1 and TRBJ1-2; 8 positions agree with TRBD1. J gave up 7 bases and V 0 bases, and 10 bases lay outside the gene matches. This CDR3 region has 16 residues. CDR1 is LGHDT, CDR2 YNNKEL, per germline (reference sequence). The CDR3 DNA follows: TGTGCCAGCAGCCAAGATTCATCAGGGGGCAATAGTGGCTACACCTTC. Protein product: CASSQDSSGGNSGYTF.

This clonotype was seen a handful of times. The V call is TRBV5-1, the J call TRBJ2-1, with D maybe TRBD1 (6 bases). The CDR3 is 15 amino acids. V was pared by 5 bases and J by 0 bases, with 12 bases between. Germline-derived CDR1 and CDR2 are SGHRS and YFSETQ. The CDR3 DNA sequence: TGCGCCAGCAGGGGGGCAGGTACCTCCTACAATGAGCAGTTCTTC. Its protein is CASRGAGTSYNEQFF.

The rearrangement uses TRBV6-5 and TRBJ2-1, with D unresolved. V gave up 7 bases and J gave up 6 bases, with 10 bases separating them. This CDR3 is 12 amino acids long. Germline assignment: CDR1 MNHEY and CDR2 SVGAGI. The CDR3 loop is CASKRRPNEQFF. CDR3 DNA sequence: TGTGCCAGCAAAAGAAGGCCCAATGAGCAGTTCTTC.